The 32 T cell receptor beta chains given below trace back to one sample, sequenced in a study of blood T cells in healthy people across ages. PCR was performed a second time for roughly 7 to 12 cycles using a sample-barcoded 5' primer and a J-beta primer mix. TCRdb reanalysed the 5' RACE reads using MiXCR and keeps one entry per CDR3 protein. The sample lists 1 million or so distinct CDR3 sequences; about 25% were seen once. These same records also appear under a second study, on T cells of mothers and their children.

The sample was blood. Receptors originate from a girl aged 2-15 years in good health.

CDR3 in amino acids: CASSYGQLGGYTF. The CDR3 nucleotides are TGTGCCAGCAGTTACGGTCAACTGGGGGGCTACACCTTC. V is TRBV6-6 and J is TRBJ1-2; D is unresolved. Trimming stripped 2 bases from V and 8 bases from J, with 12 bases between. Germline assignment: CDR1 MNHNY and CDR2 SVGAGI (reference sequence). The length of the CDR3 is 13 residues.

This clonotype was counted only a few times. This chain's CDR3 is CASSLGFPGQGYEQYF. For the CDR3, the DNA is TGTGCCAGCAGCTTAGGATTCCCGGGACAGGGTTACGAGCAGTACTTC. The J gene is TRBJ2-1, the V gene TRBV7-2, with 9 bases lining up with TRBD1. The better agreement between TRBJ2-7 and the DNA end casts doubt on the J call. CDR1 is SGHTA, CDR2 FQGNSA, per germline. The CDR3 runs 16 residues.

J is TRBJ2-7 and V is TRBV5-6, with D hard to call. This CDR3 is 12 amino acids long. V was shortened by 4 bases and J by 7 bases, with 12 bases between the two germline ends. Germline lookup yields CDR1 SGHDT and CDR2 YYEEEE. The CDR3 region has the DNA TGTGCCAGCAGCACCGGCCTGGAAGAGCAGTACTTC. The encoded protein is CASSTGLEEQYF.

This clonotype was seen a handful of times. The chain combines TRBV7-8 with TRBJ1-4, with a possible D match to TRBD1 (6 bases). The CDR3 covers 17 residues. The V gene's germline CDR1 is SGHVS and CDR2 FQNEAQ. Trimming pared 1 base from V and 5 bases from J, leaving 17 bases between. The CDR3 sequence is CASSLDPRGLINEKLFF. CDR3 DNA: TGTGCCAGCAGCTTAGATCCGCGGGGGCTAATAAATGAAAAACTGTTTTTT.

This clonotype appeared a few times. The gene calls are TRBV2 and TRBJ1-1; D is unresolved. The CDR3 runs 12 residues. The germline CDR1 and CDR2 sequences are SNHLY and FYNNEI. Trimming took off 10 bases at V and 5 bases at J, with 14 bases between the two ends. The CDR3 DNA is TGTGCCAATGACCCAACCGGAACTGAAGCTTTCTTT. It translates to CANDPTGTEAFF.

V usage is TRBV20-1 and J usage is TRBJ2-1; no reliable D call. The CDR3 runs to 14 residues. Trimming pared 2 bases from V and 0 bases from J, leaving 8 bases between. In germline, CDR1 is DFQATT, CDR2 SNEGSKA (reference sequence). The CDR3 DNA is TGCAGTGCTAGACGGGCGAGCTCCTACAATGAGCAGTTCTTC. This codes for CSARRASSYNEQFF.

This clonotype has a handful of counts. J is TRBJ1-1 and V is TRBV7-6; 7 nucleotides agree with TRBD1. The junction had 9 bases not matched to a gene; V was cut back by 4 bases and J by 1 base. The CDR3 has 16 residues. Germline V gene sequence: CDR1 SGHVS, CDR2 FNYEAQ. The DNA of the CDR3 is TGTGCCAGCAGCTCACTAACGACAGGGTCGAACACTGAAGCTTTCTTT. Protein sequence: CASSSLTTGSNTEAFF.

The rearrangement uses TRBV4-1 and TRBJ2-3, with D possibly matching TRBD1 (5 bases). Germline lookup yields CDR1 MGHRA and CDR2 YSYEKL. The CDR3 runs to 16 residues. Trimming took 0 bases from V and 6 from J, leaving 16 bases between them. The CDR3 loop is CASSQDRQILMDTQYF. The CDR3 DNA sequence: TGCGCCAGCAGCCAAGATCGACAGATCTTGATGGATACGCAGTATTTT.

The gene calls are TRBV9 and TRBJ2-5; 11 bases are a match to TRBD2. Unmatched junction bases numbered 5, after V lost 0 bases and J lost 1 base. This CDR3 spans 17 amino acids. Germline loops: CDR1 SGDLS, CDR2 YYNGEE. CDR3 coding DNA: TGTGCCAGCAGCGTAGAAGGGACTAGCGGAGGCCAAGAGACCCAGTACTTC. As protein: CASSVEGTSGGQETQYF.

This clonotype has just a few counts. The rearrangement joins TRBV10-2 to TRBJ2-2; 8 nucleotides match TRBD2. CDR1 and CDR2 (germline): WSHSY, SAAADI. With 10 bases clipped from V and 3 bases from J, the junction kept 19 bases outside the gene matches. The CDR3 consists of 18 residues. The CDR3 loop reads CATLRTSRLSRDTGELFF. The CDR3 coding sequence is TGCGCCACCCTACGGACTAGCCGCTTGTCAAGGGACACCGGGGAGCTGTTTTTT.

This sequence joins TRBV6-2 or TRBV6-3 and TRBJ2-7; no reliable D call. Looked up from germline, CDR1 is MNHEY and CDR2 is SVGEGT. V gave up 10 bases and J gave up 1 base, with 11 bases separating them. CDR3 size: 12 residues. The CDR3 DNA follows: TGTGCCACCAAGGATAGTTCCTACGAGCAGTACTTC. This sequence encodes CATKDSSYEQYF.

The chain links TRBV5-1 to TRBJ1-2; D gene uncertain. Trimming cost V 0 bases and J 8 bases, with 5 bases left between them. The germline gives CDR1 SGHRS, CDR2 YFSETQ. This CDR3 has 11 amino acids. CDR3 nucleotide sequence: TGCGCCAGCAGCTTGGATACAGGCTACACCTTC. This sequence encodes CASSLDTGYTF.

The genes are TRBV29-1 and TRBJ2-3; TRBD1 matches at 11 bases. Germline values: CDR1 SQVTM, CDR2 ANQGSEA. With 4 bases clipped from V and 3 bases from J, the junction kept 6 bases outside the gene matches. The CDR3 totals 15 residues. The CDR3 protein is CSVGMRDRGTDTQYF. The CDR3 DNA follows: TGCAGCGTTGGGATGCGGGACAGGGGGACAGATACGCAGTATTTT.

The table lists this clonotype with a few counts. The chain uses TRBV5-1 and TRBJ2-7, with 8 bases identical to TRBD1. Germline V lookup: CDR1 SGHRS, CDR2 YFSETQ. Trimming cost V 0 bases and J 7 bases; bases outside gene matches: 9. This CDR3 contains 15 residues. The CDR3 reads CASSLASQGAREQYF. In nucleotides, the CDR3 is TGCGCCAGCAGCTTGGCGTCGCAGGGGGCGAGGGAGCAGTACTTC.

This clonotype was seen more than once but under ten times. The chain uses TRBV12-3 or TRBV12-4 and TRBJ2-1, with 10 positions matching TRBD2. The CDR3 has 16 residues. V gave up 10 bases and J gave up 0 bases; unmatched junction bases: 9. The CDR3 sequence: CAIVSLAGGSYNEQFF. The DNA of the CDR3 is TGTGCCATCGTTTCATTAGCGGGAGGCTCCTACAATGAGCAGTTCTTC.

This clonotype was picked up a small number of times. V is TRBV20-1 and J is TRBJ2-5; 12 bases match TRBD2. The DNA end is more similar to TRBJ2-1, so the J call may be wrong. This CDR3 region has 15 residues. CDR1 is DFQATT and CDR2 is SNEGSKA in the germline V gene (reference sequence). CDR3: CSAAPGLAGKNEQFF. CDR3 coding DNA: TGCAGTGCTGCTCCAGGACTAGCGGGAAAGAATGAGCAGTTCTTC.

This rearrangement joins TRBV7-9 to TRBJ2-5, with D unclear. CDR3 length: 13 residues. V lost 1 base and J lost 5, with 8 bases in between. Germline values: CDR1 SEHNR, CDR2 FQNEAQ (reference sequence). CDR3 DNA: TGTGCCAGCAGCTTAGAGGCCCCCGAGACCCAGTACTTC. Its protein is CASSLEAPETQYF.

This clonotype has a handful of counts. J is TRBJ2-1 and V is TRBV6-2 or TRBV6-3; 11 nucleotides line up with TRBD2. This CDR3 region has 17 residues. The germline V gene encodes CDR1 MNHEY and CDR2 SVGEGT. The ends lost 2 bases at V and 1 base at J; junction bases unmatched: 4. The CDR3 DNA sequence: TGTGCCAGCAGTTACGCTGGACTAGCGGGTTCCTACAATGAGCAGTTCTTC. The encoded protein is CASSYAGLAGSYNEQFF.

This clonotype was found a few times. The chain couples TRBV11-2 to TRBJ2-3, with unresolved D. Germline CDR1 SGHAT, CDR2 FQNNGV. Trimming stripped 0 bases from V and 2 bases from J, with 9 bases between. CDR3 length equals 15 residues. CDR3 region: CASSLDLWATDTQYF. CDR3 in DNA: TGTGCCAGCAGCTTAGATCTCTGGGCCACAGATACGCAGTATTTT.

This clonotype was counted between two and nine times. The chain uses TRBV6-5 and TRBJ2-5; TRBD1 matches at 9 bases. The J call could be wrong; TRBJ2-7 is a better fit for the DNA end. There are 15 residues in the CDR3. Germline loops: CDR1 MNHEY, CDR2 SVGAGI. CDR3 loop: CASSYRPGQGYEQYF. DNA for the CDR3: TGTGCCAGCAGTTACCGGCCGGGACAGGGCTACGAGCAGTACTTC.

CDR3 nucleotide sequence: TGCGCCAGCAGCCTTACGGCTTCCGGAAACTATGGCTACACCTTC. It is translated as CASSLTASGNYGYTF. The V and J genes are TRBV4-1 and TRBJ1-2, with no clear D. Trimming pared 4 bases from V and 2 bases from J, leaving 14 bases between. This CDR3 spans 15 amino acids. Per the germline V gene, CDR1 is MGHRA and CDR2 is YSYEKL.

The rearrangement uses TRBV15 and TRBJ2-3; D call uncertain. V gave up 4 bases and J gave up 1 base, with 9 bases separating them. The CDR3 sequence is 14 residues long. CDR1 and CDR2 (germline): LNHNV, YYDKDF (reference sequence). CDR3 nucleotides: TGTGCCACCAGCAAAGGGCTTCGCACAGATACGCAGTATTTT. Translation: CATSKGLRTDTQYF.

This clonotype was found a few times. The CDR3 is CASRASGAYNEQFF. In DNA form, the CDR3 reads TGTGCCAGTAGGGCTAGCGGGGCTTACAATGAGCAGTTCTTC. The chain uses TRBV19 and TRBJ2-1; 9 bases map to TRBD2. V was clipped by 6 bases and J by 4 bases; unmatched bases: 4. This CDR3 region has 14 residues. Germline V gene data show CDR1 as LNHDA and CDR2 as SQIVND (reference sequence).

This clonotype has more than one count but fewer than ten. This chain connects TRBV20-1 to TRBJ2-7, with 8 positions matching TRBD1. CDR3 length: 14 residues. The V segment lost 4 bases and the J segment 5 bases; nucleotides outside the gene matches: 10. Germline assignment: CDR1 DFQATT and CDR2 SNEGSKA (reference sequence). The CDR3 DNA reads as TGCAGTGCTAACTCCGGACAGGGTATGGACGAGCAGTACTTC. It yields the protein CSANSGQGMDEQYF.

As to this clonotype: No conserved phenylalanine or tryptophan is present at the end of the CDR3, so a read error is the likely explanation. Because the CDR3's place on the DNA is in doubt, the DNA is left out and the CDR3 is given as listed by TCRdb. The chain uses TRBV5-8 and TRBJ1-1. The CDR3 length is 15 residues, termini included. CDR1 SGHTS and CDR2 YDEGEE come from the germline V gene. The CDR3 loop reads CASSFSTVREAETFI.

This clonotype came up a few times. This chain joins TRBV7-9 and TRBJ2-7; D is undetermined. Germline V gene sequence: CDR1 SEHNR, CDR2 FQNEAQ (reference sequence). CDR3 length: 13 amino acids. V lost 0 bases, J lost 5 bases, and 8 bases lay in between. The CDR3 bases are TGTGCCAGCAGCTTAGCGGGGAACGACGAGCAGTACTTC. Translating gives CASSLAGNDEQYF.

This clonotype has just a few counts. The chain combines TRBV24-1 with TRBJ2-5; D gene ambiguous. Germline V gene data show CDR1 as KGHDR and CDR2 as SFDVKD. The CDR3 spans 14 residues. Trimming removed 1 base at V and 2 bases at J, with 7 bases between. The DNA of the CDR3 is TGTGCCACCAGTGATTTTGGCAGACAAGAGACCCAGTACTTC. Protein sequence: CATSDFGRQETQYF.

This clonotype was seen a handful of times. The chain uses TRBV9 and TRBJ2-3; tentatively, D is TRBD2 (6 bases). The CDR3 loop spans 14 amino acids. Germline V gene lookup returns CDR1 SGDLS and CDR2 YYNGEE. V shed 4 bases and J shed 6 bases, with 15 bases lying between them. For the CDR3, the DNA is TGTGCCAGCAGCAAGGGAGGATCCGCGGATACGCAGTATTTT. This gives the protein CASSKGGSADTQYF.

This clonotype came up a few times. This chain uses TRBV29-1 with TRBJ2-1; D gene uncertain. The CDR3 extends over 14 amino acids. Germline-derived CDR1 and CDR2 are SQVTM and ANQGSEA. Trimming removed 1 base from V and 4 bases from J, with 11 bases in between. Here the CDR3 DNA reads TGCAGCGTTGAAGTGACGGGCGGTTACAATGAGCAGTTCTTC. This codes for CSVEVTGGYNEQFF.

The chain's CDR3 is CASRLTSGPQETQYF. The CDR3 DNA reads TGTGCCAGCAGACTAACTAGCGGGCCCCAAGAGACCCAGTACTTC. The chain combines TRBV7-3 with TRBJ2-5, with 9 nucleotides matching TRBD2. CDR1 is SGHTA and CDR2 is FQGTGA in the germline V gene. The CDR3 loop spans 15 amino acids. V lost 6 bases and J lost 1; bases outside the gene matches: 6.

This clonotype has a handful of counts. The chain couples TRBV7-6 to TRBJ2-5; D is perhaps TRBD1 (6 bases). The V and J ends lost 1 base and 5 bases respectively, with 17 bases between them. Germline values: CDR1 SGHVS, CDR2 FNYEAQ. The CDR3 consists of 16 residues. CDR3 amino acids: CASSLGLGALGETQYF. CDR3 bases: TGTGCCAGCAGCTTAGGACTGGGGGCGCTGGGGGAGACCCAGTACTTC.

This clonotype appeared a single time. An end of the junction does not agree with germline; a read error may underlie this. The chain uses TRBV4-2 and TRBJ2-5, with D tentatively TRBD2 (6 bases). Germline loops: CDR1 LGHNA, CDR2 YNFKEQ. The CDR3 runs 14 residues. The DNA for the CDR3 is TGTGCCAGCAGTATTGGCGGGGCCTCCTACGAGCAGTGCTTC. Its protein is CASSIGGASYEQCF.